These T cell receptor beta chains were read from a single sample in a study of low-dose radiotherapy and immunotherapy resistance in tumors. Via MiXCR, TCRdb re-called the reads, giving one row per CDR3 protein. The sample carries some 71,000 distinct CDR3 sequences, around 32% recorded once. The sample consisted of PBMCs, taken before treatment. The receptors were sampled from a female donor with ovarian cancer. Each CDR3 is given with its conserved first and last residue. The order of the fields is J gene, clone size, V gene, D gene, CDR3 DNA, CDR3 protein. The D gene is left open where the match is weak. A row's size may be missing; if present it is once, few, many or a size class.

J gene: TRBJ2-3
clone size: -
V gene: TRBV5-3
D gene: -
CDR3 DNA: TGTGCCAGCACTCACACGGACACAGATACGCAGTATTTT
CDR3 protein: CASTHTDTDTQYF

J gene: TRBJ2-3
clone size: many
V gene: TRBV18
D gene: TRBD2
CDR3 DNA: TGTGCCAGCTCACCATCGCTAGCGGGGGGCACCACAGATACGCAGTATTTT
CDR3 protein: CASSPSLAGGTTDTQYF

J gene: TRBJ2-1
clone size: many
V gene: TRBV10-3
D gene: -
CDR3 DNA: TGTGCCTGCAGGGGTAATGATGAGCAGTTCTTC
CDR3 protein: CACRGNDEQFF

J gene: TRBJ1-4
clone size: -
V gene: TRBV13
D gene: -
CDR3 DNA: TGTGCCACCAGCAGAGATGTGGCAACTAATGAAAAACTGTTTTTT
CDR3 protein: CATSRDVATNEKLFF

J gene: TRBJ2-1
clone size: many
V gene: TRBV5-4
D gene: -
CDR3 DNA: TGTGCCAGCAGTTCAGGCAATGAGCAGTTCTTC
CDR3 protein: CASSSGNEQFF

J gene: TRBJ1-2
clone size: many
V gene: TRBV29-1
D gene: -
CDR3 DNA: TGCAGCGTTGAATTGGGGGCCTATGGCTACACCTTC
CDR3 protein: CSVELGAYGYTF

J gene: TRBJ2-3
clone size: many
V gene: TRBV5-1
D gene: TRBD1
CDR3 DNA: TGCGCCAGCAGTCGCCAGGGGGCTAGCACAGATACGCAGTATTTT
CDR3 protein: CASSRQGASTDTQYF

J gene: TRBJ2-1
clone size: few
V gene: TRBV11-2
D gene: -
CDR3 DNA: TGTGCCAGCAGCTTAGGGGCTAGCGTAACCTACAATGAGCAGTTCTTC
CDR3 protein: CASSLGASVTYNEQFF

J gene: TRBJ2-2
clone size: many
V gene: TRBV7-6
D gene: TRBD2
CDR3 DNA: TGTGCCAGCAGCGCAAGGGAGGGCCGGATCGGGGAGCTGTTTTTT
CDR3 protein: CASSAREGRIGELFF

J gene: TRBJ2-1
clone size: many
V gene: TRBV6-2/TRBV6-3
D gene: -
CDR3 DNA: TGTGCCAGCAGCCCGAGAGGTCTAAGGGTGAATGAGCAGTTCTTC
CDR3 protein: CASSPRGLRVNEQFF

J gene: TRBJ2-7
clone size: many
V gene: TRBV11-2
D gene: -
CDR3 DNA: TGTGCCAGCAGCAAAGCTCGAAGCTCCTACGAGCAGTACTTC
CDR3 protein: CASSKARSSYEQYF

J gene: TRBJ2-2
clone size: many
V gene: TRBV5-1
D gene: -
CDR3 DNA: TGCGCCAGCAGCTTGGGCCACGGCCAGTTTACCGGGGAGCTGTTTTTT
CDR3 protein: CASSLGHGQFTGELFF

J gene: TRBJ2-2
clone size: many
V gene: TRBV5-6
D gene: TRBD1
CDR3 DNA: TGTGCCAGCAGCCCCAGGACAGGGGGCTACACCGGGGAGCTGTTTTTT
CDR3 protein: CASSPRTGGYTGELFF

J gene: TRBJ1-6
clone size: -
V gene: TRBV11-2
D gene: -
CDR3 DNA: TGTGCCAGCAGCTACCGGACAGACTATAATTCACCCCTCCACTTT
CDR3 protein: CASSYRTDYNSPLHF

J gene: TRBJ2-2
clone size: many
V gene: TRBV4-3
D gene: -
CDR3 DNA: TGCGCCAGCAGCCAAGAGGGGGCGGGTATGTCCGGGGAGCTGTTTTTT
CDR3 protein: CASSQEGAGMSGELFF

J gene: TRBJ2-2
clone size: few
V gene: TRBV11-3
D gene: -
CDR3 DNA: TGTGCCAGCAGCTCCGCCACATTACGGGACTGGCGAATTAGATCGGCCGGGGAGCTGTTTTTT
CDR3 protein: CASSSATLRDWRIRSAGELFF

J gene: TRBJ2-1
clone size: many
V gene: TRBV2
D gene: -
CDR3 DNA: TGTGCCAGCAGTGAAGCGCGGTCAGCTTGGGGGGCTGAGCAGTTCTTC
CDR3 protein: CASSEARSAWGAEQFF

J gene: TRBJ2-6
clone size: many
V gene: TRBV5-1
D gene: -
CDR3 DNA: TGCGCCAGCAGCACCTCTGGGGCCAACGTCCTGACTTTC
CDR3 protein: CASSTSGANVLTF

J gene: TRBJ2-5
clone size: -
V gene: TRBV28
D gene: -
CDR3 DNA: TGTGCCAGCAGTTTCGGGGACCAAGAGACCCAGTACTTC
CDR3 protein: CASSFGDQETQYF

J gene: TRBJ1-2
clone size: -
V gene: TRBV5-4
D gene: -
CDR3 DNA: TGTGCCAGCAGCTCTACAGGGTTTGGCTACGCCTTC
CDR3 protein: CASSSTGFGYAF

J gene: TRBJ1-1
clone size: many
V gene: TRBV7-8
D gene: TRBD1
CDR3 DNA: TGTGCCAGCAGCTTATCGGGGACAGGGGGCGGATTGAACACTGAAGCTTTCTTT
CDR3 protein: CASSLSGTGGGLNTEAFF

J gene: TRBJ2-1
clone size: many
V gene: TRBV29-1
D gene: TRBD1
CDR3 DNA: TGCAGCGCACCACCGAGAGGACAGGGGGGCGGTGGCCGCTACAATGAGCAGTTCTTC
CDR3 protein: CSAPPRGQGGGGRYNEQFF

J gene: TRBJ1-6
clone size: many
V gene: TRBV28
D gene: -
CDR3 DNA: TGTGCCAGCAGTTTTTTAGGGACCGCCGTTATAGGGAATTCACCCCTCCACTTT
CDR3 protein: CASSFLGTAVIGNSPLHF

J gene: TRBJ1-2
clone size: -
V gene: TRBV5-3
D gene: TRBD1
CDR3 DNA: TGTGCCAGCAGCCTCTGGGACAGGGGATCGAGTGGCTACACCTTC
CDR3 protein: CASSLWDRGSSGYTF

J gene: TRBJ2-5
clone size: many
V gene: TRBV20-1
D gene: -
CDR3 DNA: TGCAGTGCCTCAGACGAGGAGACCCAGTACTTC
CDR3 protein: CSASDEETQYF

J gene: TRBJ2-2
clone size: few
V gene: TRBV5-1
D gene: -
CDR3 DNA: TGCGCCAGCAGCCACTCTGTCCTAGGCGGGGCCGGGGAGCTGTTTTTT
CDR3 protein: CASSHSVLGGAGELFF

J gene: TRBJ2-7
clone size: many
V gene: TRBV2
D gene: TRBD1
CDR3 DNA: TGTGCCAGCACAGGGGGCTACGAGCAGTACTTC
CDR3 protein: CASTGGYEQYF

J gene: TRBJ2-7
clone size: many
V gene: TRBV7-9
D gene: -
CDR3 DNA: TGTGCCAGCAGCTTAGAATCCTACGAGCAGTACTTC
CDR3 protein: CASSLESYEQYF

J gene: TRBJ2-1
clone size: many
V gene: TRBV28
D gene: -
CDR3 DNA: TGTGCCAGCAGGCAAAAAGGGGCCGGGTTAGCATACAATGAGCAGTTCTTC
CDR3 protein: CASRQKGAGLAYNEQFF

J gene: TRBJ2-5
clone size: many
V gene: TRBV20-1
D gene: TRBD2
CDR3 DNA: TGCAGTGCTGCGGGGGGACCTCAAGAGACCCAGTACTTC
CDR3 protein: CSAAGGPQETQYF

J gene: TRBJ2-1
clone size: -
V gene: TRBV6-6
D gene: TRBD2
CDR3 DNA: TGTGCCAGCAGAGGACTAGCGGAATACAATGAGCAGTTCTTC
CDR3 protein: CASRGLAEYNEQFF

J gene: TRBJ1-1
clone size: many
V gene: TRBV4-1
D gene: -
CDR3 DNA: TGCGCCAGCAGCCTGGGTCGCCTGAACACTGAAGCTTTCTTT
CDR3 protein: CASSLGRLNTEAFF

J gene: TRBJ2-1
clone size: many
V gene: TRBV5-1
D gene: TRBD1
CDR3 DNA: TGCGCCAGCAGCTTTCTGACAGGGGACCACAATGAGCAGTTCTTC
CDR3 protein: CASSFLTGDHNEQFF

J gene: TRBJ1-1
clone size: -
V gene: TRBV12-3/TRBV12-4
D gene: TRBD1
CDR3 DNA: TGTGCCAGCAGCCCTCAGACAGGGGGCGATCGAGCGAGAGGAGCTTTCTTT
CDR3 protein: CASSPQTGGDRARGAFF

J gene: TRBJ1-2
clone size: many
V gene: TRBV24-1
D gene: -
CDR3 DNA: TGTGCCACCAGTAAACAGGGCGTCTATGGCTACACCTTC
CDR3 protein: CATSKQGVYGYTF

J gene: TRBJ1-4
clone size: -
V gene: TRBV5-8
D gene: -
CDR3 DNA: TGTGCCAGCAGCTTGGGGGTAGTCCGGGAACTGTTTTTT
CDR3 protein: CASSLGVVRELFF

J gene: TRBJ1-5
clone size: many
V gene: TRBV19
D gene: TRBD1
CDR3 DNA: TGTGCCAGTAGCCCGGACAGGGATGGCTTTCAGCCCCAGCATTTT
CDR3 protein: CASSPDRDGFQPQHF

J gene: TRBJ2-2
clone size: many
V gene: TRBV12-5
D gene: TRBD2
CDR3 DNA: TGTGCTAGTGGTTTGACCACTAGCGGCGAGGGCCGGGAGCTGTTTTTT
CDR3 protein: CASGLTTSGEGRELFF

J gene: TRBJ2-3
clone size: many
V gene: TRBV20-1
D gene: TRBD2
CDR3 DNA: TGCAGTGCTCGGACTAGCGGAACAGATACGCAGTATTTT
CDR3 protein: CSARTSGTDTQYF

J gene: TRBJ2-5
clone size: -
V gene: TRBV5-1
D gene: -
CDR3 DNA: TGCGCCAGCACCAACCAGACAGCTCTTTACTCCCCCCCACTGGGGAGCCAAGAGACCCAGTACTTC
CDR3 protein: CASTNQTALYSPPLGSQETQYF

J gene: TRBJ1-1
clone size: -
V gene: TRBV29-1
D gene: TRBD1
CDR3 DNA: TGCAGCGTGACCGGGACAGGGGGTACTGAAGCTTTCTTT
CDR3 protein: CSVTGTGGTEAFF

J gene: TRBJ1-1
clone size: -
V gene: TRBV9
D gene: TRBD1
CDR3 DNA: TGTGCCAGCAGCGTAGCGGGACAGCCGAACACTGAAGCTTTCTTT
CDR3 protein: CASSVAGQPNTEAFF

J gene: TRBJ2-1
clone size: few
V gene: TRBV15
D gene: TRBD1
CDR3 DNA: TGTGCCACCAGCAGAACGAAGCCGGGACAGGCCCTCCTCAATGAGCAGTTCTTC
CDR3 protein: CATSRTKPGQALLNEQFF

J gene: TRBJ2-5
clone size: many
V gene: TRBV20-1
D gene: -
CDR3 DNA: TGCAGTGCTAGAAAGGACCGGGTGGAGACCCAGTACTTC
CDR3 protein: CSARKDRVETQYF

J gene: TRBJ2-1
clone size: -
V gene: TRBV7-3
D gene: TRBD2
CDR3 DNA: TGTGCCAGCAGCCCTCCCCCGGCTAGCGGACCCTCCAGCTCCTACAATGAGCAGTTCTTC
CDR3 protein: CASSPPPASGPSSSYNEQFF

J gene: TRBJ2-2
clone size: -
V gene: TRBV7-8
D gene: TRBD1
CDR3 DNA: TGTGCCAGCAGCTCCGCCGTTGACAGGGAGTTGAACACCGGGGAGCTGTTTTTT
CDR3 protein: CASSSAVDRELNTGELFF

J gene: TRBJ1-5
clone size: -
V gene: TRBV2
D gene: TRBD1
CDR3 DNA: TGTGCCAGCACCGGGACAGGGGGCAGGGGTCAGCCCCAGCATTTT
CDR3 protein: CASTGTGGRGQPQHF

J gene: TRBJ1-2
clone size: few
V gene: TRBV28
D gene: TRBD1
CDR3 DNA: TGTGCCAGCAGCCTAGACAGGGTGGACTATGGCTACACCTTC
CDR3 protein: CASSLDRVDYGYTF

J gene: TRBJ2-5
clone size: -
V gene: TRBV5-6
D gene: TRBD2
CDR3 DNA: TGTGCCAGCAGCCGGCGTGGACTAGCGGGGGTATCGTACCAAGAGACCCAGTACTTC
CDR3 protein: CASSRRGLAGVSYQETQYF

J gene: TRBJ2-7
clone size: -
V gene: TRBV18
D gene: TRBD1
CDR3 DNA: TGTGCCAGCTCACCACGGACAGGGGGAGGCTCCTACGAGCAGTACTTC
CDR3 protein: CASSPRTGGGSYEQYF

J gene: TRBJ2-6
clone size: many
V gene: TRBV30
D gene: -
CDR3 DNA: TGTGCCTGGAGTGTACGGGTAGCTGGGGCCAACGTCCTGACTTTC
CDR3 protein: CAWSVRVAGANVLTF

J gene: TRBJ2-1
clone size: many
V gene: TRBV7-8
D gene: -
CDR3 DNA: TGTGCCAGCAGCGAATTGCCCCTACCCTTTGAGCAGTTCTTC
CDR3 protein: CASSELPLPFEQFF

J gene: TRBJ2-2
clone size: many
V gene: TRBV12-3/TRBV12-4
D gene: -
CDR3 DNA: TGTGCCAGCAGGGTCGCGAACACCGGGGAGCTGTTTTTT
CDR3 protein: CASRVANTGELFF

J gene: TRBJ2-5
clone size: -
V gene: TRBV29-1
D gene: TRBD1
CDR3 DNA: TGCAGCGTCGGGACAGGGTACCAAGAGACCCAGTACTTC
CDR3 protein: CSVGTGYQETQYF

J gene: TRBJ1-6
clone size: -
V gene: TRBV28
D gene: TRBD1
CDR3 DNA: TGTGCCAGCAGTTCGACAGGGGGCCATAATTCACCCCTCCACTTT
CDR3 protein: CASSSTGGHNSPLHF

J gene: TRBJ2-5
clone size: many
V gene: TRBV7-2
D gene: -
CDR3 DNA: TGTGCCAGCAGCTTAGCGAGGGGGGGAGAGGGAGAGACCCAGTACTTC
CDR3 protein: CASSLARGGEGETQYF

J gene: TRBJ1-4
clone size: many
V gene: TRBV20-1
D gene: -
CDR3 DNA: TGCAGTGCTAGAGATTTTCGACAGCACTCAACTAATGAAAAACTGTTTTTT
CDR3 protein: CSARDFRQHSTNEKLFF

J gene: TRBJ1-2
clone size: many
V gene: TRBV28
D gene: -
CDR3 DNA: TGTGCCAGCAGTTTAGTTACTGGCGGACAGTTAAACTATGGCTACACCTTC
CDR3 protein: CASSLVTGGQLNYGYTF